Listed below are T cell receptor beta chains from one sample, sequenced in a study of shared clonotypes between healthy human individuals. Produced via immunoSEQ multiplex PCR; TCRdb's table is partial and in-frame only. This table holds some 900,000 clones, approximately 80% found once. Sequenced input: memory CD4+ T cells sorted from blood. Receptors originate from a man between 18 and 29 years old in good health. Both conserved end residues are part of each CDR3. D genes are given only for firm matches. Size is omitted from some rows. Given values are once, few, many or a class for expanded clones.

V gene	D gene	J gene	clone size	CDR3 protein	CDR3 DNA
TRBV28	-	TRBJ1-2	few	CASLSRPFLRGGGYTF	TGTGCCAGCCTTTCCCGTCCGTTCCTCAGGGGTGGTGGCTACACCTTC
TRBV2	-	TRBJ2-3	-	CASSEGVMGGGTDTQYF	TGTGCCAGCAGTGAAGGGGTCATGGGCGGGGGCACAGATACGCAGTATTTT
TRBV5-4	TRBD1	TRBJ2-5	-	CASSTRQGKETQYF	TGTGCCAGCAGCACGAGACAGGGTAAAGAGACCCAGTACTTC
TRBV11-3	TRBD1	TRBJ2-2	-	CASSPRQGEGDTGELFF	TGTGCCAGCAGCCCGAGACAGGGCGAGGGGGACACCGGGGAGCTGTTTTTT
TRBV30	-	TRBJ1-2	-	CAWSARQDGYTF	TGTGCCTGGAGTGCGAGACAGGATGGCTACACCTTC
TRBV2	-	TRBJ1-1	-	CASSGSGSYTEAFF	TGTGCCAGCAGCGGTTCCGGGAGCTACACTGAAGCTTTCTTT
TRBV7-2	-	TRBJ2-5	-	CASSFGGGAETQYF	TGTGCCAGCAGCTTTGGAGGGGGGGCGGAGACCCAGTACTTC
TRBV27	TRBD1	TRBJ1-5	-	CASSLSPQGSNQPQHF	TGTGCCAGCAGTTTATCCCCACAGGGGAGCAATCAGCCCCAGCATTTT
TRBV18	-	TRBJ1-3	-	CASSPLPANSGNTIYF	TGTGCCAGCTCACCACTCCCGGCTAACTCTGGAAACACCATATATTTT
TRBV18	TRBD1	TRBJ2-1	few	CASLDNRGSYNEQFF	TGTGCCAGCCTAGATAACAGGGGCTCCTACAATGAGCAGTTCTTC
TRBV2	-	TRBJ1-5	many	CASSEGGQPQHF	TGTGCCAGCAGTGAGGGGGGTCAGCCCCAGCATTTT
TRBV7-9	-	TRBJ2-5	-	CASSRSEAETQYF	TGTGCCAGCAGCAGGTCGGAAGCAGAGACCCAGTACTTC
TRBV7-2	-	TRBJ2-3	-	CASSLSPRGGGRWYF	TGTGCCAGCAGCTTAAGCCCGCGGGGAGGTGGTCGTTGGTATTTT